The clone carrying this TCR beta chain appeared many times. Its antigen is still unknown. These data are taken from a study of tumor-infiltrating lymphocytes in primary liver carcinoma. Starting material of roughly 550 ng total RNA yielded TCR beta cDNA via a constant-region primer. Employing slightly modified ARM-PCR, three nested multiplex PCR rounds were run, and these gave rise to the TCR beta libraries. TRBV1-TRBV30 forward primers paired with a C-beta reverse primer were used in the first two PCR rounds, which ran roughly 11 cycles each. Using its own MiXCR run on the multiplex PCR reads, TCRdb lists one record per CDR3 protein. The sample lists hundreds of thousands of distinct CDR3 sequences, approximately 54% occurring once. Study observations and caveats: Unsorted bulk samples meant CD4+ and CD8+ repertoires went uncompared.

Unsorted whole blood supplied the blood RNA, and germline DNA was isolated too. V lost 3 bases to trimming and J lost 2 bases; unmatched junction nucleotides: 7. The CDR3 contains 16 residues. The germline CDR1 and CDR2 sequences are SGHAT and FQNNGV. This clonotype originated in a woman in her twenties or thirties with primary liver carcinoma and hepatitis B virus infection. The sample comprised peripheral blood. The genes are TRBV11-2 and TRBJ2-7; 10 bases agree with TRBD2. The CDR3 coding sequence is TGTGCCAGCAGCTTCTTCCTAGCGGGAGCTACCTACGAGCAGTACTTC. Translation: CASSFFLAGATYEQYF. Drawing the rest from reference TRBV11-2 and TRBJ2-7, the complete variable domain is EAGVAQSPRYKIIEKRQSVAFWCNPISGHATLYWYQQILGQGPKLLIQFQNNGVVDDSQLPKDRFSAERLKGVDSTLKIQPAKLEDSAVYLCASSFFLAGATYEQYFGPGTRLTVT.